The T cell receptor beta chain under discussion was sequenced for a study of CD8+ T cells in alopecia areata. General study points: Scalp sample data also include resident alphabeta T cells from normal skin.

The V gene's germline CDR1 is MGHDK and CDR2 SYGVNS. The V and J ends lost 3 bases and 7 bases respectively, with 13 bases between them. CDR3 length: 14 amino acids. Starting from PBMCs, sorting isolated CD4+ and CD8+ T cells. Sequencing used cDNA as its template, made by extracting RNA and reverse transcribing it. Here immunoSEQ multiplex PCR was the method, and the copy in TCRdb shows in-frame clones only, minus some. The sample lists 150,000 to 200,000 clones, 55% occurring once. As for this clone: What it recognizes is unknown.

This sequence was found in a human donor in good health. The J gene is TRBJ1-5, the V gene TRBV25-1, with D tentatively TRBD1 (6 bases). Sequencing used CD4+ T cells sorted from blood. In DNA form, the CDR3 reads TGTGCCAGCAGTGACGGGGGGCCTGGGCAGCCCCAGCATTTT. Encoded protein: CASSDGGPGQPQHF.